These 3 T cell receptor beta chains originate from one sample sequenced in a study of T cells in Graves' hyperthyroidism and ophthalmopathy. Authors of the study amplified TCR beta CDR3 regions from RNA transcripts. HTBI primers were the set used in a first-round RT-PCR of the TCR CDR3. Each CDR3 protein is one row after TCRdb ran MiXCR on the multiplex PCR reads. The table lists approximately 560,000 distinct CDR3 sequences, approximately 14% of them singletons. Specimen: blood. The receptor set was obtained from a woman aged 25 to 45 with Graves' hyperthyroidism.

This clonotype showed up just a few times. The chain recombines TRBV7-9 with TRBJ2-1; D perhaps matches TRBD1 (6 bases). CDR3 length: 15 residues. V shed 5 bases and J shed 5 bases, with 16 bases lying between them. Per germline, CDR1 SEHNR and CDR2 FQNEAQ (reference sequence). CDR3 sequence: CASSLPGVGHNEQFF. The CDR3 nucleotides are TGTGCCAGCAGCCTACCAGGGGTCGGGCACAATGAGCAGTTCTTC.

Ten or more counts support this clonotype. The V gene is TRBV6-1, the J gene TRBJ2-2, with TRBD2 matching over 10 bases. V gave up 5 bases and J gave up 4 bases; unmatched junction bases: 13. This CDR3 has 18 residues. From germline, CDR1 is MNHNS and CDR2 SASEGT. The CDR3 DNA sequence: TGTGCCAGCAGTTCCTTTGGGAGCGGGAGGGTAGGCACCGGGGAGCTGTTTTTT. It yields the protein CASSSFGSGRVGTGELFF.

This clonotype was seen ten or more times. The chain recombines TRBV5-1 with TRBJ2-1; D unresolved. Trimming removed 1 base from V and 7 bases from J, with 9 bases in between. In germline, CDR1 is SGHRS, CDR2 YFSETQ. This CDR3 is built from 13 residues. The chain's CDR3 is CASSLSVENEQFF. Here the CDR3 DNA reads TGCGCCAGCAGCTTGAGCGTAGAGAATGAGCAGTTCTTC.